The clone carrying this T cell receptor beta chain has just a few counts. At sampling all donors were nominally healthy, likely with unrecorded immune exposures. This sample stems from a study of cytomegalovirus exposure and HLA in healthy donors. The PCR employed 60 Vbeta primers together with 13 Jbeta primers. Clones were read by immunoSEQ multiplex PCR, and TCRdb kept only the in-frame ones, dropping some. The sample lists about 110,000 clones, about an eighth occurring once. This receptor was obtained from a man aged 40-49 years in good health and CMV-seropositive. Sequencing was carried out using PBMCs.

CDR3 nucleotides: TGTGCCAGCAGTGAACTAGGTGGGTCTAACACTGAAGCTTTCTTT. Protein sequence: CASSELGGSNTEAFF. The rearrangement joins TRBV2 to TRBJ1-1; D is unresolved. V was trimmed by 2 bases and J by 2 bases, leaving 12 bases between them. Germline V CDR1 and CDR2: SNHLY, FYNNEI. The CDR3 has 15 amino acids.